This TCR beta chain appears in the sequencing data of a study of response to subunit inactivated influenza vaccine. MiXCR, applied by TCRdb to the RT-PCR reads, yields one record per CDR3 protein. The data show 150,000 to 200,000 distinct CDR3 sequences, around 9.2% seen once. Regarding the study as a whole: There was a suggestion from the authors that each seasonal influenza vaccination recruits few new T cells.

This clonotype was seen a few times. As yet, its antigen is unknown. The V gene lost 3 bases and the J gene lost 2 bases, with 10 bases spanning the gap. Germline V gives CDR1 LGHDT, CDR2 YNNKEL (reference sequence). The CDR3 has 15 amino acids. Sequenced here: non-naive T cells sorted from PBMCs, sampled on the day of vaccination. The sequence came from a man aged 45-60 years who received an inactivated influenza vaccine. V usage is TRBV3-1 and J usage is TRBJ2-2; D gene unclear. The CDR3: CASSQRNLNTGELFF. In DNA form, the CDR3 reads TGTGCCAGCAGCCAGCGCAACCTTAACACCGGGGAGCTGTTTTTT.